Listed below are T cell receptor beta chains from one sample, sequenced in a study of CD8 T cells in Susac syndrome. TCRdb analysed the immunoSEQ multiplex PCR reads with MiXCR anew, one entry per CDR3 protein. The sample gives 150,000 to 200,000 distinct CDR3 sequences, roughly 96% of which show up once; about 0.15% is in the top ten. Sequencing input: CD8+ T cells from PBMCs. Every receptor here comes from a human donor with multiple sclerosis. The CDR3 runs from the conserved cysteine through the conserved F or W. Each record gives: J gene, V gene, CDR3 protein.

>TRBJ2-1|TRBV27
CASSFPPEQFF
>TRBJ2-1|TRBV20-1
CSAIRPPTYNEQFF
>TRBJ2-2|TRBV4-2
CASSQNRGTGELFF
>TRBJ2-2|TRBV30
CAWSVLVSGELFF
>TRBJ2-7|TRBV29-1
CSVFGGEASEQYF
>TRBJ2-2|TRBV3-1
CASSQKSQLPTGELFF
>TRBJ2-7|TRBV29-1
CSVDDPTGEQYF
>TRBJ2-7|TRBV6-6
CASNSLAGVYEQYF
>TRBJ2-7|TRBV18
CASSQVGSLYEQYF
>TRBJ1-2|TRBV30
CAWSGGEGYTF
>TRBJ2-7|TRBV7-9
CASSLVANGGYEQYF
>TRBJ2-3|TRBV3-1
CASSQAEITDTQYF
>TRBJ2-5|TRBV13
CASSLEGGTQYF
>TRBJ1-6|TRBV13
CASSIEVNSPLHF
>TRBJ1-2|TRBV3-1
CASSLIGGAGGYTF
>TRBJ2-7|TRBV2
CARGGGPTYEQYF
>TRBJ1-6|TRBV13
CASSSRGHDLYNSPLHF
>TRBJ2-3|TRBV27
CASSLFTSTDTQYF
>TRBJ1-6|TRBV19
CASRRGIGPPLHF
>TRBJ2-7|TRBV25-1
CASRGGSEYEQYF
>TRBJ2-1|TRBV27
CASSAGTGVYNEQFF
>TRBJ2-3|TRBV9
CASSVTGFVTDTQYF
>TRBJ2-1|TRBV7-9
CASSFMTLAGKNEQFF
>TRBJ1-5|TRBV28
CASSLFRDNRSNQPQHF
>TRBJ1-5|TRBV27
CASSEGARNQPQHF
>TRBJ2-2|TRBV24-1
CATSDPGSLTGELFF
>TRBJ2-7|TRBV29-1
CSVEDRAGQGGYEQYF
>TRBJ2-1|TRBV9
CASSEGLVAYNEQFF
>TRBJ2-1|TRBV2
CASLADSGVRHEQFF
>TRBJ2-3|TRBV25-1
CASSEVGGPNTQYF
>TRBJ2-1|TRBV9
CASSVDGTGSRWGWNEQFF
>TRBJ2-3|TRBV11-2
CASSSLGRASGGDTQYF
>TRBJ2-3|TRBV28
CASSSGLAGGPDTQYF
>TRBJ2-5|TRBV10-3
CAISATPTSGTGTQYF
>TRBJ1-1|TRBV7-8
CASSLEMSTEAFF
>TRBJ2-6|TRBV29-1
CSVGDPSSGANVLTF
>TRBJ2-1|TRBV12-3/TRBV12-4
CASSLLAIYNEQFF
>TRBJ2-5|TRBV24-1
CATSVGGGEETQYF
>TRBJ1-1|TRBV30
CAWSSWDRDEAFF
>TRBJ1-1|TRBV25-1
CASSHPDRVTEAFF
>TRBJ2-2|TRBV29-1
CSVVTGGETGELFF
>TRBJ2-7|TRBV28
CASSITSYEQYF
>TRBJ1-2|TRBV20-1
CSARVGQGAAGYTF
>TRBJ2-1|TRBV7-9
CASSTGGEQFF
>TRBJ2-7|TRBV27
CASSWTGTGYEQYF
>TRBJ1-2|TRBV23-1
CASSQIRDQKDNYGYTF
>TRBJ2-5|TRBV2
CASASGMFQETQYF
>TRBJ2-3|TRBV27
CASGRGPGDTQYF
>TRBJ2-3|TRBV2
CASKSLTSRTDTQYF
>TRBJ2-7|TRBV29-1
CSVDVTGTGSEQYF
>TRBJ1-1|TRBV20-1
CSSDRGDEAFF
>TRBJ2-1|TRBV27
CASSFMVYNEQFF
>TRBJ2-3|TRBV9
CASSGIGDTQYF
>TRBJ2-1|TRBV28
CASSTLGPNNEQFF
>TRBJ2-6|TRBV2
CASSGVGGANVLTF
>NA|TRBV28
CASGCGRETQFF
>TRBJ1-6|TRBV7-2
CASSLGPAGPGNSPLHF
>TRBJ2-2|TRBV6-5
CASSYGPTGELFF
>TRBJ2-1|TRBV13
CASSSGRLTSYNEQFF
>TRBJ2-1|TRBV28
CASSSLYNEQFF